These 22 T cell receptor beta chains share one sample of origin, sequenced in a study of T cell responses to AZD1222 COVID-19 vaccine. Clones were sequenced by immunoSEQ multiplex PCR, and TCRdb holds only the in-frame ones, with some missing. The sample includes over 100,000 clones, about 87% of them seen just once. The starting material was peripheral blood, obtained 28 days after the second AZD1222 dose. The receptors here all came from an adult who received the AZD1222 COVID-19 vaccine.

CDR3 nucleotides: TGTGCCAGCTCATTCCGGGGGGGTATGGATTCACCCCTCCACTTT. This encodes CASSFRGGMDSPLHF. This chain uses TRBV18 with TRBJ1-6, with D possibly being TRBD1 (5 bases). Per germline, CDR1 KGHSH and CDR2 LQKENI. The CDR3 is made up of 15 amino acids. V lost 5 bases, J lost 8 bases, and 16 bases lay in between.

This chain links TRBV10-3 with TRBJ2-5; tentative D call: TRBD2 (6 bases). This CDR3 is built from 13 residues. From germline, CDR1 is ENHRY and CDR2 SYGVKD. V lost 4 bases, J lost 5 bases, and 11 bases lay in between. CDR3 region: CAISGGGIETQYF. CDR3 nucleotide sequence: TGTGCCATCAGTGGGGGCGGGATTGAGACCCAGTACTTC.

The chain uses TRBV4-3 and TRBJ2-1; 11 nucleotides line up with TRBD1. Per germline, CDR1 LGHNA and CDR2 YSLEER. This CDR3 is 16 amino acids long. V trimming: 3 bases; J trimming: 4 bases; junction bases outside the gene matches: 5. The CDR3 DNA follows: TGCGCCAGCAGCCATACCGGGACAGGGGGATACAATGAGCAGTTCTTC. Translation gives CASSHTGTGGYNEQFF.

The J gene is TRBJ1-1, the V gene TRBV27, with D uncertain. The CDR3 runs 14 residues. Trimming stripped 7 bases from V and 2 bases from J, with 14 bases between. The germline gives CDR1 MNHEY, CDR2 SMNVEV (reference sequence). As DNA, the CDR3 is TGTGCCAGCACGGTATGGGGTGGAAACACTGAAGCTTTCTTT. It encodes CASTVWGGNTEAFF.

This clone was counted between two and nine times. The J gene is TRBJ2-3, the V gene TRBV29-1; possible D gene TRBD2, 5 bases. The CDR3 length is 14 residues. Germline V lookup: CDR1 SQVTM, CDR2 ANQGSEA. The germline V and J ends were trimmed by 1 base and 0 bases, with 8 bases remaining between them. In DNA, the CDR3 is TGCAGCGTTGAAGGGAGCGGTAGCACAGATACGCAGTATTTT. Its protein is CSVEGSGSTDTQYF.

The rearrangement uses TRBV3-1 (or the pseudogene TRBV3-2) and TRBJ2-5; no reliable D call. The V end was cut by 0 bases, the J end by 5 bases, with 19 bases between. The CDR3 sequence is 17 residues long. Germline V lookup: CDR1 LGHDT, CDR2 YNNKEL (reference sequence). CDR3 in DNA: TGTGCCAGCAGCCAAGAAGTATTTCAAAGACGGTGGGAGACCCAGTACTTC. This codes for CASSQEVFQRRWETQYF.

V gene TRBV29-1 combines with J gene TRBJ2-2; 9 positions agree with TRBD1. This CDR3 contains 13 residues. The ends lost 7 bases at V and 5 bases at J; junction bases unmatched: 5. CDR1 SQVTM and CDR2 ANQGSEA come from the germline V gene. The CDR3 nucleotides are TGCAGCGCCGGGACAGGGAGAACCGGGGAGCTGTTTTTT. It specifies CSAGTGRTGELFF.

The V call is TRBV28, the J call TRBJ2-7; TRBD2 matches 14 bases. Trimming at V came to 3 bases and at J to 6 bases, leaving 16 bases not matched to a gene. The CDR3 extends over 19 amino acids. Germline loops: CDR1 MDHEN, CDR2 SYDVKM. The CDR3 loop reads CASSFSSAGTSGRVAEQYF. As DNA, the CDR3 is TGTGCCAGCAGTTTTTCCTCGGCCGGGACTAGCGGGAGAGTAGCCGAGCAGTACTTC.

This chain uses TRBV7-2 with TRBJ2-3; 8 bases line up with TRBD2. The V gene's germline CDR1 is SGHTA and CDR2 FQGNSA. V shed 1 base, J shed 4 bases, and the junction held 4 bases outside the gene matches. This CDR3 is built from 15 residues. CDR3 in DNA: TGTGCCAGCAGCTTAGTCAGCGGGGGCGCAGATACGCAGTATTTT. This sequence encodes CASSLVSGGADTQYF.

The gene calls are TRBV6-6 and TRBJ2-7; no firm D call. Looked up from germline, CDR1 is MNHNY and CDR2 is SVGAGI (reference sequence). The CDR3 runs to 14 residues. With 4 bases removed from V and 0 bases from J, the gap between germline ends came to 10 bases. The CDR3 bases are TGTGCCAGCAGTTCCGGACGGAGCTCCTACGAGCAGTACTTC. Residues: CASSSGRSSYEQYF.

This rearrangement joins TRBV29-1 to TRBJ2-7; weak D call: TRBD1 (5 bases). Trimming pared 0 bases from V and 3 bases from J, leaving 9 bases between. CDR1 and CDR2 from the germline V gene are SQVTM and ANQGSEA. The CDR3 is 13 residues long. The CDR3 protein is CSVEDRVNYEQYF. The CDR3 DNA reads TGCAGCGTTGAAGACAGGGTTAACTACGAGCAGTACTTC.

The chain links TRBV30 to TRBJ2-7; D unresolved. The CDR3 consists of 14 residues. Trimming shortened V by 4 bases and J by 0 bases, and 13 bases separated the two germline ends. Germline V lookup: CDR1 GTSNPN, CDR2 SVGIG (reference sequence). The CDR3 nucleotides read TGTGCCTGGATCCCGAAGAGGACCTCCTACGAGCAGTACTTC. Translated: CAWIPKRTSYEQYF.

The V gene is TRBV11-2, the J gene TRBJ2-5; a possible D gene is TRBD1 (5 bases). Germline V gene data show CDR1 as SGHAT and CDR2 as FQNNGV. This CDR3 is 15 amino acids long. The V and J ends lost 1 base and 5 bases respectively, with 14 bases between them. CDR3 protein: CASSLAGNIEETQYF. The CDR3 DNA sequence: TGTGCCAGCAGCTTAGCAGGGAACATAGAGGAGACCCAGTACTTC.

The chain is built from TRBV4-2 and TRBJ2-5, with a weak D call TRBD1 (6 bases). The length of the CDR3 is 16 residues. Germline CDR1 LGHNA, CDR2 YNFKEQ. V shed 3 bases and J shed 1 base, with 15 bases lying between them. The CDR3 sequence is CASSQDGQMIQETQYF. CDR3 DNA: TGTGCCAGCAGCCAGGACGGACAGATGATCCAAGAGACCCAGTACTTC.

This CDR3 is CASTLGASGGGETQYF. DNA for the CDR3: TGCGCCAGCACGCTTGGTGCTAGCGGGGGGGGCGAGACCCAGTACTTC. The chain is built from TRBV5-1 and TRBJ2-5, with 12 positions matching TRBD2. The length of the CDR3 is 16 residues. V lost 6 bases, J lost 5 bases, and 11 bases stayed unmatched. Per germline, CDR1 SGHRS and CDR2 YFSETQ. The whole variable domain, remainder taken from reference TRBV5-1 and TRBJ2-5, is KAGVTQTPRYLIKTRGQQVTLSCSPISGHRSVSWYQQTPGQGLQFLFEYFSETQRNKGNFPGRFSGRQFSNSRSEMNVSTLELGDSALYLCASTLGASGGGETQYFGPGTRLLVL.

The rearrangement links TRBV4-1 to TRBJ2-5, with 9 bases aligning to TRBD1. V gave up 1 base and J gave up 5 bases; unmatched junction bases: 5. Germline loops: CDR1 MGHRA, CDR2 YSYEKL. The CDR3 loop spans 15 amino acids. DNA for the CDR3: TGCGCCAGCAGCCAAGTCCCGACAGGGGGTGAGACCCAGTACTTC. It translates to CASSQVPTGGETQYF.

DNA of the CDR3: TGTGCCAGTAGTATGGACCTCAATCAGCCCCAGCATTTT. This translates into CASSMDLNQPQHF. This sequence joins TRBV19 and TRBJ1-5; D gene unclear. Germline values: CDR1 LNHDA, CDR2 SQIVND (reference sequence). The CDR3 covers 13 residues. The V and J ends lost 3 bases and 3 bases respectively, with 6 bases between them. Combining the CDR3 with reference TRBV19 and TRBJ1-5 gives the whole variable domain DGGITQSPKYLFRKEGQNVTLSCEQNLNHDAMYWYRQDPGQGLRLIYYSQIVNDFQKGDIAEGYSVSREKKESFPLTVTSAQKNPTAFYLCASSMDLNQPQHFGDGTRLSIL.

This clone was seen a handful of times. J is TRBJ2-3 and V is TRBV7-9; no clear D gene. Germline V gene sequence: CDR1 SEHNR, CDR2 FQNEAQ (reference sequence). V was pared by 2 bases and J by 1 base, with 7 bases between. There are 14 residues in the CDR3. CDR3 residues: CASSLPLGTDTQYF. Here the CDR3 DNA reads TGTGCCAGCAGCTTACCCTTGGGCACAGATACGCAGTATTTT.

The V and J genes are TRBV19 and TRBJ1-5; D gene unclear. The CDR3 is 18 amino acids. Germline assignment: CDR1 LNHDA and CDR2 SQIVND (reference sequence). V lost 3 bases to trimming and J lost 0 bases, with 18 bases between them. CDR3 DNA: TGTGCCAGTAGTATGACGGGTCAGAAACTCTATAGCAATCAGCCCCAGCATTTT. Residues: CASSMTGQKLYSNQPQHF.

The genes are TRBV7-2 and TRBJ1-2; D is uncertain. Trimming stripped 0 bases from V and 4 bases from J, with 12 bases between. In germline, CDR1 is SGHTA, CDR2 FQGNSA. The CDR3 consists of 15 residues. CDR3 coding DNA: TGTGCCAGCAGCTTAGCGGGCGGGATATCCTATGGCTACACCTTC. Amino acid sequence: CASSLAGGISYGYTF.

This chain joins TRBV19 and TRBJ1-3; 8 bases map to TRBD1. The CDR3 is made up of 13 amino acids. Germline CDR1 reads LNHDA; CDR2 reads SQIVND (reference sequence). V lost 9 bases to trimming and J lost 4 bases; unmatched junction nucleotides: 5. As DNA, the CDR3 is TGTGCCAGCCGGACAGGGCCCGGAAACACCATATATTTT. Its translation: CASRTGPGNTIYF. The complete variable domain, with remaining parts taken from reference TRBV19 and TRBJ1-3, reads DGGITQSPKYLFRKEGQNVTLSCEQNLNHDAMYWYRQDPGQGLRLIYYSQIVNDFQKGDIAEGYSVSREKKESFPLTVTSAQKNPTAFYLCASRTGPGNTIYFGEGSWLTVV.

This chain uses TRBV4-3 with TRBJ2-3; 14 nucleotides match TRBD2. Germline CDR1 reads LGHNA; CDR2 reads YSLEER. V lost 4 bases to trimming and J lost 2 bases; unmatched junction nucleotides: 5. The CDR3 loop spans 17 amino acids. The CDR3 reads CASSPTSGRVLTDTQYF. The CDR3 DNA reads as TGCGCCAGCAGCCCGACTAGCGGGAGGGTCCTCACAGATACGCAGTATTTT.